This T cell receptor beta chain was recovered during a study of blood T cell repertoires in COVID-19. The V end lost 7 bases, the J end lost 7 bases, and 13 bases lay between the germline ends. Germline CDR1 MNHEY, CDR2 SVGAGI. The CDR3 spans 12 residues. This clone was seen more than once but under ten times. Some clones are missing from TCRdb's copy, which holds only in-frame ones; the method was immunoSEQ multiplex PCR. The sample contains more than 150,000 clones, 90% to 95% of which appear only once. One Seattle source followed patients from active infection through their disease course. Sequencing was carried out using peripheral blood. The V call is TRBV6-5, the J call TRBJ1-2; D ambiguous. The clonotype originates from a young man with COVID-19, enrolled during active disease. CDR3 sequence: CASTTGSFGYTF. The DNA for the CDR3 is TGTGCCAGCACTACGGGGAGTTTTGGCTACACCTTC.